The 21 T cell receptor beta chains in this list originate from one sample, sequenced in a study of blood T cell repertoires in COVID-19. The table came from immunoSEQ multiplex PCR; TCRdb's copy has only in-frame clones and leaves some out. The sample includes about 280,000 clones, 89% of them seen just once. The sample comprised peripheral blood. These receptors were obtained from a man aged 50 to 59 with acute or convalescent COVID-19.

The chain recombines TRBV11-2 with TRBJ2-7; possible D gene TRBD1, 5 bases. The germline V and J ends were trimmed by 5 bases and 2 bases, with 16 bases remaining between them. Per the germline V gene, CDR1 is SGHAT and CDR2 is FQNNGV. CDR3 length: 15 amino acids. The chain's CDR3 is CASSPNAGFPYEQYF. CDR3 DNA: TGTGCCAGCAGCCCAAACGCAGGGTTCCCCTACGAGCAGTACTTC.

The J gene is TRBJ2-5, the V gene TRBV12-3 or TRBV12-4; D perhaps matches TRBD2 (6 bases). V shed 3 bases and J shed 4 bases, with 9 bases lying between them. The CDR3 sequence is 13 residues long. CDR3 residues: CASSFSGLETQYF. The CDR3 DNA is TGTGCCAGCAGTTTCTCGGGACTAGAGACCCAGTACTTC.

The V gene is TRBV12-3 or TRBV12-4, the J gene TRBJ2-5; D call uncertain. The CDR3 is 12 amino acids. Trimming removed 7 bases from V and 2 bases from J, with 8 bases in between. This chain's CDR3 is CASTLLQETQYF. The CDR3 DNA is TGTGCCAGCACCCTATTACAAGAGACCCAGTACTTC.

The chain employs TRBV10-2 and TRBJ2-5; the match to TRBD2 covers 14 bases. Germline trimming cut 3 bases from V and 3 bases from J; bases unmatched to any gene: 3. The length of the CDR3 is 16 residues. Germline CDR1 reads WSHSY; CDR2 reads SAAADI. This CDR3 reads CASSDRLAGGKETQYF. The CDR3, as DNA: TGCGCCAGCAGTGACAGACTAGCGGGGGGGAAAGAGACCCAGTACTTC.

The CDR3 sequence: CASSPGGNEKLFF. As DNA, the CDR3 is TGTGCCAGCAGCCCGGGGGGGAATGAAAAACTGTTTTTT. The chain uses TRBV9 and TRBJ1-4, with D perhaps matching TRBD1 (5 bases). The CDR3 extends over 13 amino acids. V was shortened by 4 bases and J by 5 bases, with 9 bases between the two germline ends. Germline values: CDR1 SGDLS, CDR2 YYNGEE.

This clone has more than one count but fewer than ten. The rearrangement joins TRBV10-2 to TRBJ1-1, with 7 nucleotides matching TRBD1. There are 16 residues in the CDR3. V was pared by 7 bases and J by 0 bases, with 11 bases of the junction left unmatched. The germline gives CDR1 WSHSY, CDR2 SAAADI. CDR3 bases: TGCGCCAGCAAATCGGACAGGCCTAGTATGAACACTGAAGCTTTCTTT. This translates into CASKSDRPSMNTEAFF.

The chain is built from TRBV29-1 and TRBJ1-2, with TRBD1 matching over 7 bases. Per germline, CDR1 SQVTM and CDR2 ANQGSEA. The junction had 4 bases not matched to a gene; V was cut back by 6 bases and J by 0 bases. The CDR3 totals 13 residues. The CDR3 spells CSVSGQANYGYTF. As DNA, the CDR3 is TGCAGCGTCTCCGGACAGGCTAACTATGGCTACACCTTC.

The chain uses TRBV19 and TRBJ1-5, with TRBD1 identical over 8 bases. V gave up 9 bases and J gave up 4 bases; unmatched junction bases: 2. This CDR3 contains 12 residues. CDR1 is LNHDA, CDR2 SQIVND, per germline (reference sequence). CDR3 in amino acids: CASRTGNQPQHF. The DNA for the CDR3 is TGTGCCAGCCGGACAGGGAATCAGCCCCAGCATTTT.

This chain links TRBV10-3 with TRBJ1-5; 7 bases map to TRBD1. Germline V gives CDR1 ENHRY, CDR2 SYGVKD. The junction had 6 bases not matched to a gene; V was cut back by 4 bases and J by 3 bases. The CDR3 spans 15 residues. The CDR3 here is CAISGRDSANQPQHF. In DNA, the CDR3 is TGTGCCATCAGTGGTCGGGACAGCGCCAATCAGCCCCAGCATTTT.

J is TRBJ1-6 and V is TRBV19; D is possibly TRBD1 (5 bases). Germline lookup yields CDR1 LNHDA and CDR2 SQIVND (reference sequence). Trimming removed 0 bases at V and 4 bases at J, with 10 bases between. This CDR3 comprises 16 residues. CDR3 in DNA: TGTGCCAGTAGTATAGAGGGAAGGGGTTATAATTCACCCCTCCACTTT. Translated, it gives CASSIEGRGYNSPLHF.

J is TRBJ2-7 and V is TRBV20-1; perhaps TRBD1 as D (6 bases). The CDR3 covers 15 residues. Per the germline V gene, CDR1 is DFQATT and CDR2 is SNEGSKA (reference sequence). The V and J ends lost 3 bases and 2 bases respectively, with 17 bases between them. CDR3 sequence reads: CSASIRDKGAYEQYF. DNA of the CDR3: TGCAGTGCTAGTATCCGGGACAAGGGCGCCTACGAGCAGTACTTC.

This chain links TRBV6-5 with TRBJ2-5; possibly TRBD2 for D (5 bases). V was shortened by 5 bases and J by 6 bases, with 10 bases between the two germline ends. The germline gives CDR1 MNHEY, CDR2 SVGAGI. The CDR3 covers 12 residues. Written as DNA, the CDR3 is TGTGCCAGCAGTATCCCGGGGAAGACCCAGTACTTC. This encodes CASSIPGKTQYF.

V gene TRBV7-9 combines with J gene TRBJ2-7; 9 bases align to TRBD2. Germline-derived CDR1 and CDR2 are SEHNR and FQNEAQ (reference sequence). The CDR3 runs 16 residues. J lost 0 bases, V lost 4 bases, and 7 bases had no gene match. This chain's CDR3 is CASSSYLAGLSYEQYF. In DNA, the CDR3 is TGTGCCAGCAGCTCATACCTAGCGGGGCTCTCCTACGAGCAGTACTTC.

The V and J genes are TRBV10-3 and TRBJ2-1; 12 bases are shared with TRBD2. The CDR3 is 16 residues long. V shed 6 bases and J 2 bases; nucleotides not matched to a gene: 5. Germline values: CDR1 ENHRY, CDR2 SYGVKD. CDR3 amino acids: CAIRLAGGPAYNEQFF. The CDR3 bases are TGTGCCATCAGACTAGCGGGGGGCCCGGCCTACAATGAGCAGTTCTTC.

This rearrangement joins TRBV2 to TRBJ2-7; 11 bases match TRBD2. CDR1 is SNHLY and CDR2 is FYNNEI in the germline V gene. V was pared by 4 bases and J by 0 bases, with 2 bases of the junction left unmatched. The CDR3 is 15 amino acids. The CDR3: CASSVLAGASYEQYF. As DNA, the CDR3 is TGTGCCAGCAGTGTACTAGCGGGGGCCTCCTACGAGCAGTACTTC.

The V gene is TRBV11-1, the J gene TRBJ2-1, with D possibly matching TRBD1 (5 bases). The CDR3 spans 13 residues. Trimming pared 5 bases from V and 9 bases from J, leaving 14 bases between. CDR1 and CDR2 (germline): SGHAT, FQDESV (reference sequence). The CDR3 DNA is TGTGCCAGCAGCGCGACACAGGTCGGTGAGCAGTTCTTC. This gives the protein CASSATQVGEQFF. The full variable domain, in which reference TRBV11-1 and TRBJ2-1 provide the parts outside the CDR3, is EAEVAQSPRYKITEKSQAVAFWCDPISGHATLYWYRQILGQGPELLVQFQDESVVDDSQLPKDRFSAERLKGVDSTLKIQPAELGDSAMYLCASSATQVGEQFFGPGTRLTVL.

The chain uses TRBV6-5 and TRBJ1-1; D uncertain. Trimming shortened V by 7 bases and J by 4 bases, and 10 bases separated the two germline ends. CDR3 length: 12 residues. The germline gives CDR1 MNHEY, CDR2 SVGAGI. CDR3 sequence (DNA): TGTGCCAGCACCCCCTCGGGCACTGAAGCTTTCTTT. It encodes CASTPSGTEAFF.

The chain is built from TRBV2 and TRBJ1-4; no clear D. V was clipped by 9 bases and J by 7 bases, with 12 bases between them. The CDR3 sequence is 12 residues long. CDR1 SNHLY and CDR2 FYNNEI come from the germline V gene. The CDR3 is CASGSLFEKLFF. The CDR3 nucleotides read TGTGCCAGTGGTAGCTTATTTGAAAAACTGTTTTTT.

This chain uses TRBV5-4 with TRBJ2-7, with TRBD2 matching over 12 bases. The J segment lost 3 bases and the V segment lost 3 bases, leaving 4 bases of the junction unmatched. Germline V lookup: CDR1 SGHNT, CDR2 YYREEE (reference sequence). The CDR3 runs 15 residues. CDR3 nucleotide sequence: TGTGCCAGCAGCTCAGGGACTAGCGGGTACTACGAGCAGTACTTC. As protein: CASSSGTSGYYEQYF.

This clone appeared a single time. The chain combines TRBV7-2 with TRBJ2-7, with 8 bases lining up with TRBD1. The V segment lost 3 bases and the J segment 7 bases; nucleotides outside the gene matches: 8. This CDR3 spans 14 amino acids. Germline V gene lookup returns CDR1 SGHTA and CDR2 FQGNSA. The CDR3 here is CASSFRDRPNEQYF. For the CDR3, the DNA is TGTGCCAGCAGCTTCCGGGACAGGCCGAATGAGCAGTACTTC.

V and J are TRBV10-3 and TRBJ2-7; 10 bases are a match to TRBD1. Trimming cost V 4 bases and J 1 base; bases outside gene matches: 4. The CDR3 extends over 15 amino acids. Per the germline V gene, CDR1 is ENHRY and CDR2 is SYGVKD. CDR3 DNA: TGTGCCATCAGTGGTCCGGGACAGGGGTCCTACGAGCAGTACTTC. Protein: CAISGPGQGSYEQYF.